This TCR beta chain stems from a study of beta chain features in type 1 diabetes. This clone was seen a handful of times. No antigen is known for it. One heparinised blood draw, averaging roughly 120 mL, came from each donor. Sorting of CD4+ naive, central memory, regulatory and stem cell-like memory cells was performed via CD45RO/CCR7/CD25/CD127/CD95/CD27. Overall study results and limits: Across patients, naive, central memory and Treg TCRB repertoires exhibited apparently greater similarity than was observed across healthy donors. These data did not resolve whether HLA type affects TCRB rearrangement.

Germline CDR1 is MGHDK and CDR2 is SYGVNS. This CDR3 comprises 13 residues. V lost 1 base and J 7 bases, leaving 10 bases between the germline ends. Reverse transcribing all isolated RNA meant expressed TCRB transcripts were sequenced. The table came from immunoSEQ multiplex PCR; TCRdb's copy has only in-frame clones and leaves some out. The table includes 200,000 to 250,000 clones, about 10% detected once. The J gene is TRBJ1-2, the V gene TRBV25-1; D might be TRBD1 (5 bases). The source of this sequence is a woman younger than 30 in good health. The sequenced sample consisted of naive CD4+ T cells from blood. CDR3: CASSESVQGGYTF. CDR3 nucleotide sequence: TGTGCCAGCAGTGAATCGGTGCAGGGTGGCTACACCTTC.